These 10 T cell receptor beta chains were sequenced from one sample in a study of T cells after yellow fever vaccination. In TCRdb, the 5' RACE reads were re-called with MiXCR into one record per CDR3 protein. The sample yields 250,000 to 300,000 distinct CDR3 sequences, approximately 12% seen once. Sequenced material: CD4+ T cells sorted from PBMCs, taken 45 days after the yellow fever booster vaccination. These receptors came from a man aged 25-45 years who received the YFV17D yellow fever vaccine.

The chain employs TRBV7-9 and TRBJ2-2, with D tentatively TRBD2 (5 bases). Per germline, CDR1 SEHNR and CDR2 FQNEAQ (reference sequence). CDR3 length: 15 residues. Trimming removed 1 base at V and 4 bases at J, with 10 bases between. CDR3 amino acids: CASSLEGLVTGELFF. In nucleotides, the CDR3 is TGTGCCAGCAGCTTAGAAGGACTTGTCACCGGGGAGCTGTTTTTT.

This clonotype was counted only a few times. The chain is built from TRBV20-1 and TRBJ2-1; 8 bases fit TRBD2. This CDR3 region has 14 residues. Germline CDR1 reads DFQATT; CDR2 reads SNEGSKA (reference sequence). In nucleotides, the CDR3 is TGCAGGTGGGGTAGCGGGATAGTGAGCAATGAGCAGTTCTTC. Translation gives CRWGSGIVSNEQFF.

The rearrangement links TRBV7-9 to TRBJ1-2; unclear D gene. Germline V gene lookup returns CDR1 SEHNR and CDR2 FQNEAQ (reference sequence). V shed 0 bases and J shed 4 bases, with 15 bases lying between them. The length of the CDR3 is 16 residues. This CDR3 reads CASSLARKTATYGYTF. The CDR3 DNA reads TGTGCCAGCAGCTTAGCGAGGAAAACGGCAACCTATGGCTACACCTTC.

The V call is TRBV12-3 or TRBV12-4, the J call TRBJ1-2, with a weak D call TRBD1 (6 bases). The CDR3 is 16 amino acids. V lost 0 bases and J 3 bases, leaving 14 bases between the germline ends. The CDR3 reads CASSLAGGAGDYGYTF. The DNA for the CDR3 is TGTGCCAGCAGTTTAGCGGGAGGGGCAGGGGACTATGGCTACACCTTC.

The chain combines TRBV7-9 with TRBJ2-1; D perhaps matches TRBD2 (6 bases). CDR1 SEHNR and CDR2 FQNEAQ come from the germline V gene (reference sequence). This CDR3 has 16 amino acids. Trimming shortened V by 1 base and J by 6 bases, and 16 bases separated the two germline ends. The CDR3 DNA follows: TGTGCCAGCAGCTTAGTCCTCGGGGGAATAAGCAATGAGCAGTTCTTC. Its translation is CASSLVLGGISNEQFF.

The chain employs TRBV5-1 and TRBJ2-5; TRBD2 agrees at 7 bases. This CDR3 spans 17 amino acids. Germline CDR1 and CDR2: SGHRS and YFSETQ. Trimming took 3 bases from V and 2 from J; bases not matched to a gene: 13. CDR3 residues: CASSWSSGGSGQETQYF. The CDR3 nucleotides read TGCGCCAGCAGCTGGAGTAGCGGCGGGAGCGGGCAAGAGACCCAGTACTTC.

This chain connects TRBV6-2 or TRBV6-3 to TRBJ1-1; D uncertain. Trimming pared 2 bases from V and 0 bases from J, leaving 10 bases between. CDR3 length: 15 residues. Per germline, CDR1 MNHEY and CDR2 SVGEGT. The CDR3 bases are TGTGCCAGCAGTTACGGAGGAAGTATGAACACTGAAGCTTTCTTT. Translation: CASSYGGSMNTEAFF.

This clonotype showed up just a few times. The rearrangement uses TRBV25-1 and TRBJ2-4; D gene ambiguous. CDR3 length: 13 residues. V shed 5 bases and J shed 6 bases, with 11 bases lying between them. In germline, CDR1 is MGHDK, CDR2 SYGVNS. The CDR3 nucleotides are TGTGCCAGCAGTTTAGACACCCCAAACATTCAGTACTTC. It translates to CASSLDTPNIQYF.

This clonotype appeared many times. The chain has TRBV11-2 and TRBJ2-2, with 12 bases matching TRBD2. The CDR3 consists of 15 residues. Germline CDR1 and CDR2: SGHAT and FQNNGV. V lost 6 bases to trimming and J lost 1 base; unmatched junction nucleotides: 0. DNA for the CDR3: TGTGCCAGCAGACTAGCGGGAGGGAACACCGGGGAGCTGTTTTTT. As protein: CASRLAGGNTGELFF.

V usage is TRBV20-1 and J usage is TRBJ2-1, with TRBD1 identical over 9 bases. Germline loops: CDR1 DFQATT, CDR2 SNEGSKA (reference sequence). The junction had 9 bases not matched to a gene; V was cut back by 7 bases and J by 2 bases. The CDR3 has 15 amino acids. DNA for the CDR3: TGCAGTGTTCGCCCCGGGACAGGGCCCTACAATGAGCAGTTCTTC. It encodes CSVRPGTGPYNEQFF.